This TCR beta chain was captured by sequencing in a study of control samples from healthy donors and cancer patients. The CDR3 runs to 13 residues. The germline V and J ends were trimmed by 2 bases and 1 base, with 6 bases remaining between them. Per germline, CDR1 SGHKS and CDR2 YYEKEE (reference sequence). TCRdb keeps only in-frame clones here, not all; method: immunoSEQ multiplex PCR. The table records 95,000 to 100,000 clones, roughly 82% of them present only once. The source of this sequence is a man in his sixties in good health. The V gene is TRBV5-5, the J gene TRBJ1-1; D gene ambiguous. Sequenced material: blood. The DNA of the CDR3 is TGTGCCAGCAGCTTTTGGGCGAACACTGAAGCTTTCTTT. Translating gives CASSFWANTEAFF.